This TCR beta chain was sequenced for a study of cytomegalovirus exposure and HLA in healthy donors. A word on this clone: Its antigen is unidentified.

General study findings and limits: Published work reported that the classifier diagnosed cytomegalovirus status with high specificity and sensitivity.

Produced via immunoSEQ multiplex PCR; TCRdb's table is partial and in-frame only. There are more than 85,000 clones in the sample; 70% to 90% occur only once, and roughly 4.2% lies in the top ten. The CDR3 extends over 13 amino acids. V lost 5 bases, J lost 4 bases, and 5 bases stayed unmatched. Looked up from germline, CDR1 is MNHEY and CDR2 is SMNVEV (reference sequence). This chain connects TRBV27 to TRBJ2-7; TRBD1 aligns across 7 bases. Source material: PBMCs. The clonotype was recovered from a woman aged 18-29 years in good health and CMV-seropositive. This CDR3 reads CASSPWDRYEQYF. CDR3 coding DNA: TGTGCCAGCAGTCCCTGGGACAGATACGAGCAGTACTTC.